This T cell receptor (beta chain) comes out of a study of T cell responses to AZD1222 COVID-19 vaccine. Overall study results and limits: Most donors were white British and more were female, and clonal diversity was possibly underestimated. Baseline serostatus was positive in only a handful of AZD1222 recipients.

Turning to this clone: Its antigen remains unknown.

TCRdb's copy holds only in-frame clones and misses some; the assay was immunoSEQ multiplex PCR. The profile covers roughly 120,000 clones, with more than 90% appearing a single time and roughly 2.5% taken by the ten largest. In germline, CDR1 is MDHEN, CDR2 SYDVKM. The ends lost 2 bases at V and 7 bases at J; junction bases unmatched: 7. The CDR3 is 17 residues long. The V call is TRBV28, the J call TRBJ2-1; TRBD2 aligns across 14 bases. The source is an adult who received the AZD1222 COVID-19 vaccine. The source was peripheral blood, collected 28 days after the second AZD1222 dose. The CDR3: CASSLGGTSGGENEQFF. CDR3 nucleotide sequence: TGTGCCAGCAGTTTAGGAGGGACTAGCGGGGGAGAAAATGAGCAGTTCTTC.